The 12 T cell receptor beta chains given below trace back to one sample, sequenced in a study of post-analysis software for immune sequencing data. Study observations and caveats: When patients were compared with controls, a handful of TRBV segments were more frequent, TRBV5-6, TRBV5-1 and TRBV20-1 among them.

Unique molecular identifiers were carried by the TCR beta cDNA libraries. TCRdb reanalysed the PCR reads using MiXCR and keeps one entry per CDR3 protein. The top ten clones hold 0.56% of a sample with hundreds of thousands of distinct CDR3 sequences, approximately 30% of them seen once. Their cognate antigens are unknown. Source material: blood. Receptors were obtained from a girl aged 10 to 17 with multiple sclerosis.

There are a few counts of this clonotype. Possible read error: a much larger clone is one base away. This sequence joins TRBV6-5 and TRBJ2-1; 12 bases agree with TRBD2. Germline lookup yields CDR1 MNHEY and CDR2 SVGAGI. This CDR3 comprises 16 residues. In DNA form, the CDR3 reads TGTGCCTGCAGTCCGCCGACTAGCGGGAGTTTAAATGAGCAGTTCTTC. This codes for CACSPPTSGSLNEQFF.

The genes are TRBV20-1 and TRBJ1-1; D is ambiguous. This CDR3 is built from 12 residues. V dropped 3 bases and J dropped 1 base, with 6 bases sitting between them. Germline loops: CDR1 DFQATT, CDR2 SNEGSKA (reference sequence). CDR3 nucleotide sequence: TGCAGTGCTAGTTATACGAACACTGAAGCTTTCTTT. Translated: CSASYTNTEAFF.

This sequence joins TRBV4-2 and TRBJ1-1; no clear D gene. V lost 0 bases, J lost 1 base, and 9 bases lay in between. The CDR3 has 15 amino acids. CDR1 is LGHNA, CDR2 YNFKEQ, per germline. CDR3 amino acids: CASSQDGEANTEAFF. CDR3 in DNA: TGTGCCAGCAGCCAAGATGGGGAAGCGAACACTGAAGCTTTCTTT.

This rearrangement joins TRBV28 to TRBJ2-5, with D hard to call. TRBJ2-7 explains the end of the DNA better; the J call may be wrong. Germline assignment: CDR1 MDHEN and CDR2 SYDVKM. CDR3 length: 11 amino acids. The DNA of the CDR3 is TGTGCCAGCAGTTTCATATACGAGCAGTACTTC. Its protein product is CASSFIYEQYF.

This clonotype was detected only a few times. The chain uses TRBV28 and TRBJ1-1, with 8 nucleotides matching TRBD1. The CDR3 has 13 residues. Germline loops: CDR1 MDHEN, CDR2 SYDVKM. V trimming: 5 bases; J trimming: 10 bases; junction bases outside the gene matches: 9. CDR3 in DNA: TGTGCCAGCAGTCCGAATTTCAGGGGGCGAGCTTTCTTT. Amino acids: CASSPNFRGRAFF. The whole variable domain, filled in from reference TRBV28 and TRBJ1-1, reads DVKVTQSSRYLVKRTGEKVFLECVQDMDHENMFWYRQDPGLGLRLIYFSYDVKMKEKGDIPEGYSVSREKKERFSLILESASTNQTSMYLCASSPNFRGRAFFGQGTRLTVV.

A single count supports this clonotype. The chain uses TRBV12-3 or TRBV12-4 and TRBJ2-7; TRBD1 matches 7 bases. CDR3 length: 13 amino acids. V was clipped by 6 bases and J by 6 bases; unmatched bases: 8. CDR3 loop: CASSLGQLAEQYF. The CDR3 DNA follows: TGTGCCAGCAGCCTGGGACAGCTTGCCGAGCAGTACTTC.

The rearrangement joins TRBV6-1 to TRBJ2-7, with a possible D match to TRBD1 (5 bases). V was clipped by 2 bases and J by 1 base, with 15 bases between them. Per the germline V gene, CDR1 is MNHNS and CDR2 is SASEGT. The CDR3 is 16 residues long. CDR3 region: CASSESWPGWSYEQYF. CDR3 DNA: TGTGCCAGCAGTGAATCGTGGCCAGGGTGGTCCTACGAGCAGTACTTC.

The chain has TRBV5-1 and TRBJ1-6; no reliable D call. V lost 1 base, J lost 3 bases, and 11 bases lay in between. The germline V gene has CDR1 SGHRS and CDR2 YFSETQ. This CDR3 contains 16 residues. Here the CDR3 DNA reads TGCGCCAGCAGCTTGAGGAATGAGAACTATAATTCACCCCTCCACTTT. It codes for CASSLRNENYNSPLHF.

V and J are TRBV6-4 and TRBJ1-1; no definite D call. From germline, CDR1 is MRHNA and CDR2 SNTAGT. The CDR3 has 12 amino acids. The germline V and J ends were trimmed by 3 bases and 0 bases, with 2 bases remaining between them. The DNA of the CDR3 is TGTGCCAGCAGTGAGTTGAACACTGAAGCTTTCTTT. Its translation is CASSELNTEAFF.

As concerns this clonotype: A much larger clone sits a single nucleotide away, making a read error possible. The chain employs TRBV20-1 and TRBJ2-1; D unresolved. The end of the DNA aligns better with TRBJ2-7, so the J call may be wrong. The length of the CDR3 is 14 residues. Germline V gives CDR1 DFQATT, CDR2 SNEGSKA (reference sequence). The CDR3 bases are TGCAGTGCCCCGGGCCAGAGCTCCTACAATGAGCAGTACTTC. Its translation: CSAPGQSSYNEQYF.

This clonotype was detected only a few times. For the CDR3, the DNA is TGCGCCAGCAGCTGGAGACAGGGGGCTGGAGAAAAACTGTTTTTT. Encoded protein: CASSWRQGAGEKLFF. The chain joins TRBV5-1 to TRBJ1-4; 10 bases are shared with TRBD1. V dropped 3 bases and J dropped 8; count of bases not matched to a gene: 7. Germline CDR1 reads SGHRS; CDR2 reads YFSETQ. The CDR3 spans 15 residues.

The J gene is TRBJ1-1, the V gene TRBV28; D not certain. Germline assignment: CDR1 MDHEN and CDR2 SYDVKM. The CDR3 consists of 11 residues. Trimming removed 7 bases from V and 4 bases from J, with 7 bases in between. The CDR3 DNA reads TGTGCCAGCACCTACAGCACTGAAGCTTTCTTT. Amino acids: CASTYSTEAFF. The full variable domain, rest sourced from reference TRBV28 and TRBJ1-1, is DVKVTQSSRYLVKRTGEKVFLECVQDMDHENMFWYRQDPGLGLRLIYFSYDVKMKEKGDIPEGYSVSREKKERFSLILESASTNQTSMYLCASTYSTEAFFGQGTRLTVV.